This TCR beta chain came from a study of T cell responses to AZD1222 COVID-19 vaccine (dated by TCRdb to about 2021). With regard to the full study: Because spike-specific TCR depth and breadth did not differ between the two schedules, AZD1222 recipients who got a second dose at roughly 4 weeks were pooled with those who got a second dose at roughly 12 weeks. A total of over 230 trial participants underwent TCR sequencing, of whom 207 had received two doses of AZD1222 and about 25 had received two doses of the MenACWY control vaccine. Trial participants were enrolled by age into subgroups of 18-55, 56-69 and 70-plus years, and around 140, 26 and 57 TCR-sequenced participants, respectively, were included in these subgroups. Results the study describes overall, beyond this receptor: Conclusions about previously exposed vaccinees are limited because only a handful of AZD1222 recipients were SARS-CoV-2 seropositive at baseline. A significant rise in spike-specific TCR breadth and depth was observed after two AZD1222 doses relative to day 0 and relative to MenACWY recipients. Participants were mostly white British, with more females than males. The authors suggested clonal diversity may have been underestimated. In the small 56-69-year group, the increase in depth fell short of significance, most likely because of low power. Because no samples from the day 14 peak response were available, repertoires could be characterized only after the peak T cell response. Vaccine-associated CD4 TCRs spanned the whole spike protein, with dominant responses in regions 160-218 and 743-854. Nearly half of unique spike-specific TCRs reportedly recognized epitopes outside regions mutated in the B.1.351 and B.1.1.7 variants.

From its cysteine to its phenylalanine, the CDR3 spans 15 amino acids. Just the 45-base CDR3 DNA is kept, in frame starting at base 1. CDR1 and CDR2 (LNHDA, SQIVND) derive from the germline V gene (reference sequence). The junction carries 12 bases between V and J, which are trimmed by 6 bases and 1 base respectively. The CDR3 regions of human TCRbeta chains were analyzed by immunosequencing. Per the authors' processing: TCRs in the repertoires were matched against a reference library of SARS-CoV-2-specific TCRs that had been generated with the MIRA antigen-specificity platform. Breadth meant the fraction of unique TCRs that were SARS-CoV-2-associated, whereas depth meant the fraction of total T cells that were SARS-CoV-2-associated. Each spike-specific TCR was assigned to its reactive spike region and to a CD4 or CD8 class using the MIRA data. Log10-transformed breadth and depth values were compared by one-way ANOVA with Sidak's multiple comparisons tests. The table comes from immuneACCESS by way of TCRdb, which keeps in-frame sequences with V and J called. Part of the clones is missing from these tables; in studies checked, under half for an unresolved V gene and the rest for unknown reasons. For V, J and clone size, that table is used; D and trimming come from the DNA. The sample has approximately 160,000 clones on record, 85% to 95% of them singletons. The ten largest clones represent 0.7% to 0.9% of the sample.

About this clone itself: The antigen this receptor binds is unknown. Per-base qualities were not stored, and no clone one base away is much larger.

The label giving this sample's time point can be read as: baseline before first vaccination. Vaccinee samples came from UK trials COV001 and COV002, including a single-blind randomized controlled phase 2/3 trial of AZD1222 (ChAdOx1 nCoV-19) in healthy adults. For TCRbeta chain sequencing, PBMC samples were collected from trial participants at day 0 and at day 28 after the second dose. The clonotype was recovered from an adult in good health. The chain is encoded by TRBV19 joined to TRBJ2-2; no confident D gene assignment can be made. This sample comprised peripheral blood, obtained on day 0 of AZD1222 vaccination. In nucleotide form, the sequence is TGTGCCAGTAGCAACAACTGGGGGAACACCGGGGAGCTGTTTTTT. This gives the protein CASSNNWGNTGELFF. Reference TRBV19 and TRBJ2-2 genes cover what lies past the CDR3, so the full variable domain is DGGITQSPKYLFRKEGQNVTLSCEQNLNHDAMYWYRQDPGQGLRLIYYSQIVNDFQKGDIAEGYSVSREKKESFPLTVTSAQKNPTAFYLCASSNNWGNTGELFFGEGSRLTVL.